This TCR beta chain was sequenced in a study of blood T cell repertoires in COVID-19. Study details: The cDNA or gDNA used as material had been derived from T cells, B-cell-depleted T cells, or PBMCs.

TCRdb keeps only in-frame clones here, not all; method: immunoSEQ multiplex PCR. In the table there are 200,000 to 250,000 clones, 80% to 90% of which are singletons. V was clipped by 9 bases and J by 0 bases, with 15 bases between them. Germline CDR1 MDHEN, CDR2 SYDVKM. This CDR3 has 15 residues. This TCR came from a man younger than 35 with active or convalescent COVID-19. Sequencing was performed on peripheral blood. This chain joins TRBV28 and TRBJ1-3; D gene ambiguous. Here the CDR3 reads CASLFSELSGNTIYF. Written as DNA, the CDR3 is TGTGCCAGTCTATTCTCCGAGCTCTCTGGAAACACCATATATTTT.